This T cell receptor (beta chain) came from a study of blood T cell repertoires in COVID-19. Study summary: The study drew acute and convalescent COVID-19 samples from the United States, Italy and Spain. T cells, B-cell-depleted T cells, or PBMCs provided the cDNA or gDNA that served as material.

The authors' processing: Amplification of reference gene primers provided the estimated nucleated cell counts. TCRdb keeps only in-frame clones here, not all; method: immunoSEQ multiplex PCR. V, J and clone size are those of that table, while D and trimming were read from the DNA. The table records about 150,000 clones, more than 65% of them present only once. This clone came up once. The receptor comes from a woman of 80 years or more with acute or convalescent COVID-19. Sequenced input: peripheral blood.

The CDR3 here is CASSQYSTLNTEAFF. The CDR3 coding sequence is TGTGCCAGCAGTCAATACAGTACCCTGAACACTGAAGCTTTCTTT. The chain employs TRBV6-5 and TRBJ1-1; D not certain. CDR3 length: 15 residues. The V gene lost 5 bases and the J gene lost 0 bases, with 13 bases spanning the gap. Germline V CDR1 and CDR2: MNHEY, SVGAGI.